These T cell receptor beta chains were read from a single sample in a study of spatial heterogeneity in lung cancer. TCRdb re-analysed the 5' RACE reads in MiXCR, keeping a single row per CDR3 protein. The data contain approximately 4,900 distinct CDR3 sequences, roughly 29% of them seen just once; the ten biggest clones take up approximately 26%. The sequencing here drew on lung tumor tissue, taken at surgery. Every receptor here comes from a female donor with early-stage non-small cell lung cancer. The CDR3 runs from the conserved cysteine through the conserved F or W. A D gene is named only where the DNA matches it firmly. Not every row has a clone size; where given, it reads once, few, many or a size class.

d_call j_call v_call clone_size cdr3_aa cdr3_nt
NA TRBJ2-6 TRBV15 NA CATSFWGGWANVLTF TGTGCCACCAGCTTTTGGGGAGGATGGGCCAACGTCCTGACTTTC
TRBD1 TRBJ1-1 TRBV2 medium-sized CASGSPDRGAMNTEAFF TGTGCCAGCGGGAGCCCGGACAGGGGGGCGATGAACACTGAAGCTTTCTTT
TRBD1 TRBJ2-1 TRBV29-1 many CSVEAPDRGSYNEQFF TGCAGCGTTGAAGCTCCGGACAGGGGATCCTACAATGAGCAGTTCTTC
NA TRBJ2-6 TRBV18 few CASSLLSSGANVLTF TGTGCCAGCTCACTCCTTAGCTCTGGGGCCAACGTCCTGACTTTC
TRBD1 TRBJ1-2 TRBV15 many CATSREQGAKYGYTF TGTGCCACCAGCAGAGAACAGGGGGCTAAGTATGGCTACACCTTC
NA TRBJ2-7 TRBV7-8 many CASSLSEGSHEQYF TGTGCCAGCAGCTTATCCGAAGGGAGCCACGAGCAGTACTTC
TRBD2 TRBJ2-7 TRBV29-1 medium-sized CSVFGGSYYEQYF TGCAGCGTCTTCGGGGGGTCATACTACGAGCAGTACTTC
NA TRBJ2-3 TRBV27 NA CASSQGTTDTQYF TGTGCCAGCAGTCAAGGAACCACAGATACGCAGTATTTT
NA TRBJ2-1 TRBV7-8 NA CASSSDGYNEQFF TGTGCCAGCAGCTCAGACGGGTACAATGAGCAGTTCTTC
TRBD2 TRBJ2-5 TRBV19 medium-sized CASRHTLAGETQYF TGTGCCAGTAGACACACGCTAGCGGGGGAGACCCAGTACTTC
NA TRBJ2-1 TRBV12-3/TRBV12-4 NA CASSRRSSSYNEQFF TGTGCCAGCAGTAGACGGTCGAGCTCCTACAATGAGCAGTTCTTC
TRBD2 TRBJ2-3 TRBV19 NA CASSIGSGGADTQYF TGTGCCAGTAGTATTGGTAGCGGGGGAGCAGATACGCAGTATTTT
NA TRBJ2-3 TRBV7-2 few CASSSTVRTDTQYF TGTGCCAGCAGCTCGACAGTTAGAACAGATACGCAGTATTTT
NA TRBJ1-1 TRBV5-4 medium-sized CASSFTGYTEGTEAFF TGTGCCAGCAGCTTTACGGGGTATACCGAGGGCACTGAAGCTTTCTTT
NA TRBJ2-1 TRBV7-2 medium-sized CASSTGQSNEQFF TGTGCCAGCAGCACCGGACAGAGCAATGAGCAGTTCTTC
TRBD1 TRBJ1-1 TRBV13 many CASSVQGIGPNTEAFF TGTGCCAGCAGCGTACAGGGGATAGGACCCAACACTGAAGCTTTCTTT
TRBD2 TRBJ2-3 TRBV5-1 NA CASSLWGTSGDSTDTQYF TGCGCCAGCAGCTTGTGGGGGACTAGCGGGGATTCCACAGATACGCAGTATTTT
NA TRBJ2-7 TRBV20-1 medium-sized CSASLETYSYEQYF TGCAGTGCTTCACTAGAAACTTACTCCTACGAGCAGTACTTC
TRBD1 TRBJ1-6 TRBV5-1 once CASSSGQQEVLHF TGCGCCAGCAGCTCGGGACAGCAGGAGGTCCTCCACTTT
TRBD2 TRBJ2-1 TRBV10-3 NA CAISDGTSGRGDEQFF TGTGCCATCAGTGATGGGACTAGCGGGAGAGGAGATGAGCAGTTCTTC
TRBD2 TRBJ2-3 TRBV2 NA CASSDGTSPSTDTQYF TGTGCCAGCAGTGACGGGACTAGCCCCAGCACAGATACGCAGTATTTT
NA TRBJ1-2 TRBV18 NA CASSPPGQYLYGYTF TGTGCCAGCTCACCACCGGGCCAATACCTCTATGGCTACACCTTC
TRBD1 TRBJ2-7 TRBV5-1 many CASSKTGQDYEQYF TGCGCCAGCAGCAAAACGGGACAGGACTACGAGCAGTACTTC
TRBD2 TRBJ2-3 TRBV6-1 medium-sized CASSLAGPTDTQYF TGTGCCAGCTCCCTAGCGGGTCCCACAGATACGCAGTATTTT
TRBD2 TRBJ2-3 TRBV5-1 medium-sized CASSFGSGAPGLTDTQYF TGCGCCAGCAGCTTTGGAAGCGGGGCCCCCGGATTGACAGATACGCAGTATTTT
NA TRBJ2-1 TRBV5-1 NA CASSAQRNNEQFF TGCGCCAGCAGCGCACAACGGAATAATGAGCAGTTCTTC
NA TRBJ2-1 TRBV7-2 medium-sized CASSLARGLSSYNEQFF TGTGCCAGCAGCTTAGCGCGAGGACTTAGCTCCTACAATGAGCAGTTCTTC
NA TRBJ1-2 TRBV4-2 medium-sized CASSQDQGRRNYGYTF TGTGCCAGCAGCCAAGATCAGGGGCGGCGGAACTATGGCTACACCTTC
NA TRBJ1-2 TRBV11-2 many CASSLVSSPDYGYTF TGTGCCAGCAGCTTAGTTTCCAGCCCGGACTATGGCTACACCTTC
TRBD2 TRBJ2-1 TRBV10-3 many CAISSGGESSYNEQFF TGTGCCATTTCTAGCGGGGGGGAAAGCTCCTACAATGAGCAGTTCTTC
TRBD2 TRBJ2-2 TRBV4-3 medium-sized CASSVRAGGGELFF TGCGCCAGCAGCGTTCGCGCGGGAGGGGGGGAGCTGTTTTTT
TRBD1 TRBJ2-7 TRBV2 many CAITGTGGYEQYF TGTGCCATCACCGGGACAGGGGGCTACGAGCAGTACTTC
TRBD1 TRBJ2-7 TRBV7-2 NA CASSFRTGGFRDYEQYF TGTGCCAGCAGCTTCCGGACAGGGGGATTCAGGGACTACGAGCAGTACTTC
TRBD1 TRBJ2-3 TRBV20-1 many CSARGTGGYTDTQYF TGCAGTGCGCGAGGGACAGGGGGGTACACAGATACGCAGTATTTT
NA TRBJ1-5 TRBV25-1 many CASTGQTSNQPQHF TGTGCCAGCACCGGACAGACTAGCAATCAGCCCCAGCATTTT
TRBD2 TRBJ2-3 TRBV7-3 medium-sized CASSAYGGAGDTQYF TGTGCCAGCAGCGCGTACGGGGGGGCCGGAGATACGCAGTATTTT
NA TRBJ2-4 TRBV5-1 NA CASSFGSGGNIQYF TGCGCCAGCAGCTTTGGTTCAGGAGGAAACATTCAGTACTTC
NA TRBJ1-3 TRBV27 once CASSLGPGHLSGNTIYF TGTGCCAGCAGTTTGGGACCGGGCCACTTATCTGGAAACACCATATATTTT
NA TRBJ1-5 TRBV6-6 few CASSPGALPNQPQHF TGTGCCAGCAGTCCTGGGGCTCTCCCCAATCAGCCCCAGCATTTT
NA TRBJ2-7 TRBV4-2 NA CASSLDSGQSYEQYF TGTGCCAGCAGCCTGGACTCAGGACAGTCCTACGAGCAGTACTTC
NA TRBJ2-1 TRBV7-2 many CASSLEPLQGEQFF TGTGCCAGCAGCTTAGAGCCACTCCAGGGTGAGCAGTTCTTC
NA TRBJ1-6 TRBV5-5 NA CASSLGGYNSPLHF TGTGCCAGCAGCCTTGGTGGCTATAATTCACCCCTCCACTTT
NA TRBJ2-1 TRBV19 many CASSSIGGNEQFF TGTGCCAGTAGTAGCATAGGGGGCAATGAGCAGTTCTTC
NA TRBJ2-3 TRBV11-2 medium-sized CASSATGSRTDTQYF TGTGCCAGCAGCGCTACAGGTTCCCGCACAGATACGCAGTATTTT
TRBD1 TRBJ1-3 TRBV29-1 NA CSVEGWDRDFGNTIYF TGCAGCGTTGAAGGGTGGGACAGGGACTTTGGAAACACCATATATTTT
TRBD2 TRBJ2-7 TRBV7-6 NA CASSRGRAWEQYF TGTGCCAGCAGCCGCGGGAGGGCCTGGGAGCAGTACTTC
TRBD2 TRBJ2-1 TRBV4-1 many CASSHRLAGGNEQFF TGCGCCAGCAGCCACCGACTAGCGGGGGGCAATGAGCAGTTCTTC
TRBD1 TRBJ1-1 TRBV4-3 NA CASSQRQGQNTEAFF TGCGCCAGCAGCCAGCGACAGGGCCAGAACACTGAAGCTTTCTTT
TRBD2 TRBJ2-7 TRBV6-5 NA CASSRDYPYEQYF TGTGCCAGCAGTAGGGACTACCCCTACGAGCAGTACTTC
TRBD2 TRBJ2-4 TRBV20-1 medium-sized CSARDITIRGGIKNIQYF TGCAGTGCTAGAGATATAACTATCCGGGGGGGTATAAAAAACATTCAGTACTTC
NA TRBJ2-1 TRBV11-3 many CASSSLPRDEQFF TGTGCCAGCAGCTCACTCCCAAGAGATGAGCAGTTCTTC
NA TRBJ1-2 TRBV9 NA CASSVSRTARDYGYTF TGTGCCAGCAGCGTTTCGAGGACAGCGAGAGACTATGGCTACACCTTC
NA TRBJ1-6 TRBV12-3/TRBV12-4 medium-sized CASSFGGVNSPLHF TGTGCCAGCAGTTTCGGGGGGGTAAATTCACCCCTCCACTTT
NA TRBJ2-3 TRBV4-3 few CASSRSVEPTDTQYF TGCGCCAGCAGCCGCTCGGTAGAACCCACAGATACGCAGTATTTT